This T cell receptor (beta chain) is from a study of human T cells and chemical hapten exposure. For the study at large: Chiefly women, the patients showed alopecia areata, totalis or universalis. Slight differences in pooled library volume were the main source of varying TCR yields across samples.

Time point denoted: patch test 1, 2 weeks after DPC sensitization. Treatment given: therapeutic diphenylcyclopropenone sensitization with weekly scalp DPC. Study-wide findings and caveats: There was no change with DPC sensitization in TCRs above 1 in 1000 frequency.

The length of the CDR3 is 15 residues. Trimming left V 2 bases short and J 7 bases short, with 12 bases between. CDR1 is MNHEY, CDR2 SVGAGI, per germline. Separate cDNA molecules received unique molecular identifiers, which the library attached to them. TCRdb re-called the RACE reads with MiXCR, one entry per CDR3 protein. The sample lists 350,000 or so distinct CDR3 sequences; approximately 6.9% were seen once. This clonotype was seen more than once but under ten times. The antigen is unknown. V usage is TRBV6-5 and J usage is TRBJ1-6; D is undetermined. The sequence was collected from a woman aged 18-35 years with alopecia areata. Some clones in this sample may be carry-over from other donors' samples. The sample here was whole blood, taken in connection with sensitization to the hapten diphenylcyclopropenone (DPC). In DNA form, the CDR3 reads TGTGCCAGCAGTTACAGCCAGCTGGGCAATTCACCCCTCCACTTT. Its protein product is CASSYSQLGNSPLHF.